This TCR beta chain is drawn from a study of T cell clonotyping in hematopoietic cell transplantation (dated by TCRdb to the early 2020s). Broadly, across the study: A total of under 150 blood samples were collected in the study from approximately 34 consecutive transplant recipients and their related donors. Recruitment of patients was conducted between late 2015 and January 2017, and follow-up was continued until September 2020 or death.

Taken with the paper, the label for time point translates to: 180 days after allo-HCT. Blood from recipients was drawn about 28 days before transplant and again at days 30, 100 and 180 after transplant. Using Nuclei Lysis Solution, genomic DNA was extracted from unfractionated peripheral blood mononuclear cells that were either fresh or cryopreserved. With the immunoSEQ assay, which is a bias-controlled multiplex PCR relying on V- and J-specific primers, TCR beta CDR3 regions were amplified from genomic DNA. In a second PCR step, the CDR3 amplicons were tagged with a proprietary barcode plus Illumina adapter sequences. An Illumina MiSeq instrument was used for sequencing of the CDR3 libraries. In the authors' own workflow: immunoSEQ Analyzer 3.0 was used for export and quality control, with R Bioconductor and Immunarch used for downstream analyses. Only productive rearrangements in the normalized downsampled data set were used to calculate repertoire metrics. Clonotypes larger than 5 templates in the normalized cohort were defined as pathologically expanded. Repertoire diversity was measured with the Inverse Simpson Index. The non-normalized data set was used for CMV-specificity analyses so that all clonotypes could be captured. This immuneACCESS table, as held by TCRdb, lists in-frame sequences with V and J called but not all clones. Of the missing ones, under half trace to an unresolved V gene in checked studies; the others have no known cause. The V and J calls and clone size come from that table; D and trimming were worked out from the DNA. The sample includes nearly 9,000 clones, with 85% observed a single time. Roughly a third of the sample belongs to the ten largest clones.

Study-level results and caveats: The sample size was limited and the cells went unsorted, which meant the CD4 and CD8 repertoire contributions could not be told apart. After transplant, TCR diversity in recipients dropped, and pathologically expanded clonotypes climbed progressively between day 30 and day 180. Just a small fraction of recipient repertoires overlapped with donor repertoires, and more than 95% appeared de novo at the given depth. Inverse Simpson Index values from donors and from recipients before transplant predicted broader TCR repertoire diversity after transplant.

In regard to this clone: No cognate antigen has been identified for it. No much larger clone is present one base from it, and per-base qualities are unavailable.

V and J lose 0 bases and 8 bases, and a span of 8 bases separates them. Looking up the germline V gene yields CDR1 SGHDT and CDR2 YYEEEE. The CDR3 numbers 12 residues from cysteine through phenylalanine. Only the CDR3 portion is preserved as DNA: 36 bases, with reading frame beginning at the first base. Recombination joined TRBV5-6 with TRBJ1-2, with no confidently assigned D gene. This sequence was found in a female patient aged 25-39 years who had an allogeneic stem cell transplant, so the T cells may come from the graft donor. Some clones in this sample may be carry-over from other donors' samples. The sample in question was PBMCs, obtained 180 days after allogeneic stem cell transplant. The CDR3 protein: CASSLDLRGYTF. The nucleotide sequence is given as TGTGCCAGCAGCTTGGACTTGCGGGGCTACACCTTC. With the rest looked up from the reference TRBV5-6 and TRBJ1-2 genes rather than sequenced, the full variable domain is DAGVTQSPTHLIKTRGQQVTLRCSPKSGHDTVSWYQQALGQGPQFIFQYYEEEERQRGNFPDRFSGHQFPNYSSELNVNALLLGDSALYLCASSLDLRGYTFGSGTRLTVV.